Below, 7 T cell receptor beta chains from the same sample are listed, as sequenced in a study of spatial heterogeneity in lung cancer. TCRdb called the 5' RACE reads again in MiXCR, with one record for every CDR3 protein. The data show 70,000 to 90,000 distinct CDR3 sequences, 10% to 15% seen once. The time point denotes: sample taken at primary tumor resection. Whole RNA obtained from tumor, nontumor lung or frozen PBMC underwent sequencing without sorting. The specimen was PBMCs, collected at surgery. The receptors shown here come from a male donor with early-stage non-small cell lung cancer.

This clonotype was seen a few times. V gene TRBV19 combines with J gene TRBJ2-7; D possibly corresponds to TRBD1 (5 bases). The V gene lost 6 bases and the J gene lost 3 bases, with 12 bases spanning the gap. Germline lookup yields CDR1 LNHDA and CDR2 SQIVND (reference sequence). The CDR3 extends over 13 amino acids. The CDR3 is CASSRDAYYEQYF. The CDR3 nucleotides read TGTGCCAGTAGCAGGGATGCCTACTACGAGCAGTACTTC.

This clonotype was picked up a small number of times. The chain has TRBV12-3 or TRBV12-4 and TRBJ2-7, with D maybe TRBD1 (6 bases). V lost 6 bases to trimming and J lost 0 bases, with 9 bases between them. This CDR3 contains 13 residues. The CDR3 loop is CASSPDSSYEQYF. The CDR3 nucleotides are TGTGCCAGCAGCCCGGACAGCTCCTACGAGCAGTACTTC.

J is TRBJ2-2 and V is TRBV4-2, with TRBD2 identical over 7 bases. Trimming cost V 0 bases and J 0 bases; bases outside gene matches: 4. Germline V gene lookup returns CDR1 LGHNA and CDR2 YNFKEQ. The length of the CDR3 is 17 residues. CDR3 in amino acids: CASSQDRLAANTGELFF. The CDR3 region has the DNA TGTGCCAGCAGCCAAGACCGGCTAGCGGCGAACACCGGGGAGCTGTTTTTT.

The chain joins TRBV2 to TRBJ2-7; tentatively, D is TRBD1 or TRBD2 (5 bases each). V was pared by 7 bases and J by 3 bases, with 13 bases between. The length of the CDR3 is 13 residues. In germline, CDR1 is SNHLY, CDR2 FYNNEI. The CDR3 here is CASTRDRFYEQYF. In nucleotides, the CDR3 is TGTGCCAGCACTCGGGACCGATTCTACGAGCAGTACTTC.

This clonotype was found many times. This sequence joins TRBV10-3 and TRBJ2-2; 9 bases agree with TRBD1. The trim removed 6 bases at V and 6 bases at J, leaving 8 bases unmatched. CDR1 ENHRY and CDR2 SYGVKD come from the germline V gene. CDR3 length equals 15 residues. DNA for the CDR3: TGTGCCATCAGCCCGGGACAGGGCAACTCCGGGGAGCTGTTTTTT. Amino acids: CAISPGQGNSGELFF.

The genes are TRBV28 and TRBJ2-7, with D perhaps matching TRBD2 (5 bases). The germline CDR1 and CDR2 sequences are MDHEN and SYDVKM. The CDR3 is 14 residues long. The V and J ends lost 3 bases and 2 bases respectively, with 11 bases between them. The CDR3 sequence is CASSFPGKTYEQYF. CDR3 sequence (DNA): TGTGCCAGCAGTTTCCCCGGGAAGACCTACGAGCAGTACTTC. The variable domain in full, completed from reference TRBV28 and TRBJ2-7, reads DVKVTQSSRYLVKRTGEKVFLECVQDMDHENMFWYRQDPGLGLRLIYFSYDVKMKEKGDIPEGYSVSREKKERFSLILESASTNQTSMYLCASSFPGKTYEQYFGPGTRLTVT.

This clonotype was recorded a few times. The CDR3 nucleotides read TGTGCCAGCAGCCAAAAGGGTCCTTTTACCGGGGAGCTGTTTTTT. Protein product: CASSQKGPFTGELFF. The chain employs TRBV11-2 and TRBJ2-2; D is unclear. Trimming stripped 5 bases from V and 5 bases from J, with 15 bases between. Germline CDR1 is SGHAT and CDR2 is FQNNGV. This CDR3 has 15 amino acids. The variable domain in full, with the rest retrieved from reference TRBV11-2 and TRBJ2-2, is EAGVAQSPRYKIIEKRQSVAFWCNPISGHATLYWYQQILGQGPKLLIQFQNNGVVDDSQLPKDRFSAERLKGVDSTLKIQPAKLEDSAVYLCASSQKGPFTGELFFGEGSRLTVL.